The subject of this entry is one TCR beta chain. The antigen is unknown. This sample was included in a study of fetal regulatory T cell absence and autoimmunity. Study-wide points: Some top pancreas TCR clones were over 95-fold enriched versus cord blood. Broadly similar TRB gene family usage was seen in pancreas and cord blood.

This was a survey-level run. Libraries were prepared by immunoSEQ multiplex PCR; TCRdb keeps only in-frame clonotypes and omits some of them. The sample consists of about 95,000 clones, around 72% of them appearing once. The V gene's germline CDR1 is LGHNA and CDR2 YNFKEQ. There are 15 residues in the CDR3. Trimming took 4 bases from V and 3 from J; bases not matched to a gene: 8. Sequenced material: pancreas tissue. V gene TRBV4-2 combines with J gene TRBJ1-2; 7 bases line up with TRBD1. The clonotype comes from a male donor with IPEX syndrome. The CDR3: CASSLKAGGDYGYTF. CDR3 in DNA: TGTGCCAGCAGCCTAAAAGCAGGGGGGGACTATGGCTACACCTTC.